A selection of T cell receptor beta chains follows, all from one sample in a study of STAT3 mutations in large granular lymphocyte leukemia. Only in-frame clones appear in the TCRdb table, and some are missing; sequencing was by immunoSEQ multiplex PCR. The table includes about 5,700 clones, 60% to 85% detected once. The sample comprised peripheral blood mononuclear cells. The receptors originated from a man aged 40-49 years with T-cell large granular lymphocyte leukemia. Some clones in this sample may be carry-over from other donors' samples. Both conserved end residues are part of each CDR3.

CDR3aa: CASSLAALTDEQYF; v_gene: TRBV7-9
CDR3aa: CASSFGQEYGYTF; v_gene: TRBV5-4
CDR3aa: CASSEFGNTEAFF; v_gene: TRBV6-4
CDR3aa: CASSLGVNYGYTF; v_gene: TRBV5-5
CDR3aa: CASSIRQTNEQFF; v_gene: TRBV19
CDR3aa: CASSLAGTGPSGANVLTF; v_gene: TRBV5-6
CDR3aa: CASSLGAGQGMRGYTF; v_gene: TRBV7-2
CDR3aa: CASSVQVNTEAFF; v_gene: TRBV6-1
CDR3aa: CAWSVSLGKREGLDTQYF; v_gene: TRBV30
CDR3aa: CASRGGVRRYEQYF; v_gene: TRBV2
CDR3aa: CASSLALGALNEQFF; v_gene: TRBV5-1
CDR3aa: CASNLWSSYEQYF; v_gene: TRBV5-6
CDR3aa: CAWSVLGVNTGELFF; v_gene: TRBV30
CDR3aa: CASSSTGRYEQYF; v_gene: TRBV5-6
CDR3aa: CAITREREDGYTF; v_gene: TRBV10-3
CDR3aa: CASSFVGGTEAFF; v_gene: TRBV27
CDR3aa: CASSSWRKTQYF; v_gene: TRBV6-7
CDR3aa: CASSPGAEQFF; v_gene: TRBV18
CDR3aa: CASSFPGNYGYTF; v_gene: TRBV12-1
CDR3aa: CATSRGTGDSYEQYF; v_gene: TRBV4-2
CDR3aa: CASSLRSSGTDTQYF; v_gene: TRBV5-4
CDR3aa: CASSSSTDFIVTEAFF; v_gene: TRBV27
CDR3aa: CASSLAGQGARSDTQYF; v_gene: TRBV7-9
CDR3aa: CASSLSPPYGSTDTQYF; v_gene: TRBV7-8
CDR3aa: CASSLAGGEAFF; v_gene: TRBV13
CDR3aa: CASSITPTSTSSYEQYF; v_gene: TRBV5-1
CDR3aa: CAAGRGYGYTF; v_gene: TRBV10-3
CDR3aa: CASSGLAGFQQFF; v_gene: TRBV2
CDR3aa: CASSSLGGGGGSEQYF; v_gene: TRBV9
CDR3aa: CASSFRPGGPRDTQYF; v_gene: TRBV27
CDR3aa: CASRSGTQQYF; v_gene: TRBV6-5
CDR3aa: CASSQDRARVYAEAFF; v_gene: TRBV5-8
CDR3aa: CASTQLNTEAFF; v_gene: TRBV6-4
CDR3aa: CASSVGGRYNEQFF; v_gene: TRBV9
CDR3aa: CASSTRMGSGGNTIYF; v_gene: TRBV19
CDR3aa: CASSPGSGIYNEQFF; v_gene: TRBV6-4
CDR3aa: CASSLWGNYGYTF; v_gene: TRBV11-3
CDR3aa: CASSPGRGNTEAFF; v_gene: TRBV5-1
CDR3aa: CASSPDRVYGYTF; v_gene: TRBV28
CDR3aa: CAISPLGGPSHNEQFF; v_gene: TRBV10-3
CDR3aa: CASSTAQIYIQYF; v_gene: TRBV28
CDR3aa: CAWSNKGLPSTEAFF; v_gene: TRBV30
CDR3aa: CASSLSASGRGTDTQYF; v_gene: TRBV13
CDR3aa: CASSIPGQATIEAFF; v_gene: TRBV6-6
CDR3aa: CASSLGLAGGVYEQYF; v_gene: TRBV4-1
CDR3aa: CASSPSAGGRPQHF; v_gene: TRBV28
CDR3aa: CASSLGYSNQPQHF; v_gene: TRBV7-9
CDR3aa: CASSPGRPSTNEKLFF; v_gene: TRBV5-4
CDR3aa: CASSLNTGDTGELFF; v_gene: TRBV11-2
CDR3aa: CASSSLGGFDGYTF; v_gene: TRBV28
CDR3aa: CASSRLAGVGEQYF; v_gene: TRBV7-2
CDR3aa: CAWSVGASNQPQHF; v_gene: TRBV30